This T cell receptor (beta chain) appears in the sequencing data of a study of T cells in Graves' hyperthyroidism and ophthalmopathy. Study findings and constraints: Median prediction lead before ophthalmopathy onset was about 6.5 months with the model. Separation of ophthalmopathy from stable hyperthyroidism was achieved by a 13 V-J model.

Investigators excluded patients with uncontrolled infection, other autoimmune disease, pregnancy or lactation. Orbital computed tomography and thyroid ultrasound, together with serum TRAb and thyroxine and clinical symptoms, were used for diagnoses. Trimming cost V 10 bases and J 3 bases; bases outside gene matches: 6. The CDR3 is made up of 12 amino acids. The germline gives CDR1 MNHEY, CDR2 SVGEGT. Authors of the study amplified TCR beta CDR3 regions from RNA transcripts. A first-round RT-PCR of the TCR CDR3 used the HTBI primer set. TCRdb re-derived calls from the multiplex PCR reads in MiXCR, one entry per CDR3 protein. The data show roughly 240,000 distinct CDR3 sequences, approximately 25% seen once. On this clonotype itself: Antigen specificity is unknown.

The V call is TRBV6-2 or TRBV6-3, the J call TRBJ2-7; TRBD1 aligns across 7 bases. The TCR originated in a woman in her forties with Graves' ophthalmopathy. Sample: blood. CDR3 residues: CATLGTDYEQYF. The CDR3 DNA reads TGTGCCACCCTAGGGACAGACTACGAGCAGTACTTC.